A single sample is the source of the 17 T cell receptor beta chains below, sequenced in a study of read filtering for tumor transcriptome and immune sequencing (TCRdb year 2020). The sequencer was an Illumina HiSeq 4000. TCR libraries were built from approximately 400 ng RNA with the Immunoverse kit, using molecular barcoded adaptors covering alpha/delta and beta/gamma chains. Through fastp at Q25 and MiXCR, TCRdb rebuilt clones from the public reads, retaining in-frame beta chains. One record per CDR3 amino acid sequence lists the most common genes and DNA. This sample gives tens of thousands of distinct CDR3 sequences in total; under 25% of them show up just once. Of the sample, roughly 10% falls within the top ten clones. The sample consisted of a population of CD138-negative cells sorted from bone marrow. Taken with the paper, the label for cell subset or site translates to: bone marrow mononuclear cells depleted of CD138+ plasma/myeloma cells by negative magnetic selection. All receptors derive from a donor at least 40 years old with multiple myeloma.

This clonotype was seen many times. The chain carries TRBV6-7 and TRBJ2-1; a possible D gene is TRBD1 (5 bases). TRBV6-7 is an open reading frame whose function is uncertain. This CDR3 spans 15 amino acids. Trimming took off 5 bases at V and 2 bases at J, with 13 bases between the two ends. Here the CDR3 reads CASSPFGAAYNEQFF. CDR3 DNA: TGTGCCAGCAGTCCATTTGGGGCTGCCTACAATGAGCAGTTCTTC.

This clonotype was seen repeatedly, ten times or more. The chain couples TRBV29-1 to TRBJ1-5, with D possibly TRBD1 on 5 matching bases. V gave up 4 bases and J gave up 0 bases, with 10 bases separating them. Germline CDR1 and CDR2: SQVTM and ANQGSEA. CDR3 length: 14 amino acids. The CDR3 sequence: CSVVQGGSNQPQHF. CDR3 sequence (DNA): TGCAGCGTTGTTCAGGGCGGTAGCAATCAGCCCCAGCATTTT.

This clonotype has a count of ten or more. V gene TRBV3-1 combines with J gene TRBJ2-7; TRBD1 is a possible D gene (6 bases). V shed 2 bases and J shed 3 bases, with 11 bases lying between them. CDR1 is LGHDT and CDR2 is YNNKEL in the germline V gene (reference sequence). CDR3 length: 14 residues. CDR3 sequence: CASSQSGDGYEQYF. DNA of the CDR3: TGTGCCAGCAGCCAATCAGGGGATGGCTACGAGCAGTACTTC.

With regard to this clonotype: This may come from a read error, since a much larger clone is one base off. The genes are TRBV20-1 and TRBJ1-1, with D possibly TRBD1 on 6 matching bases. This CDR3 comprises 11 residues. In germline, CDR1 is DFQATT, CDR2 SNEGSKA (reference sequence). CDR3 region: CNAPGATEAFF. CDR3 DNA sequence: TGCAACGCTCCGGGGGCAACTGAAGCTTTCTTT.

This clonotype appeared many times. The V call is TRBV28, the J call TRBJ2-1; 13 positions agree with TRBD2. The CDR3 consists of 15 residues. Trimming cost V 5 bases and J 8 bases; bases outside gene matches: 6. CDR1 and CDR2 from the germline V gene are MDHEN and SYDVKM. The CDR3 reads CASSLGLAGVYEQFF. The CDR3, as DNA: TGTGCCAGCAGTCTAGGACTAGCGGGGGTGTATGAGCAGTTCTTC.

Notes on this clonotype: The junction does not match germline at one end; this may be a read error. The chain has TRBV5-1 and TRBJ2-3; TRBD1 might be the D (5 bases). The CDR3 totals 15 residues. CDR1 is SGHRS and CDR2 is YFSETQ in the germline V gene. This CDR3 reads CASSLGQGGTGTQYF. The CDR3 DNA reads TGCGCCAGCAGCCTCGGGCAGGGCGGCACAGGTACGCAGTATTTT.

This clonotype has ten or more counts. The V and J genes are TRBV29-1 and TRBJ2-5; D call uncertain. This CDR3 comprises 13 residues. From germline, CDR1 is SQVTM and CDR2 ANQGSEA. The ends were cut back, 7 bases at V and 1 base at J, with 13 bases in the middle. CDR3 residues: CSASTGFQETQYF. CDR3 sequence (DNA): TGCAGCGCGTCGACTGGCTTCCAAGAGACCCAGTACTTC.

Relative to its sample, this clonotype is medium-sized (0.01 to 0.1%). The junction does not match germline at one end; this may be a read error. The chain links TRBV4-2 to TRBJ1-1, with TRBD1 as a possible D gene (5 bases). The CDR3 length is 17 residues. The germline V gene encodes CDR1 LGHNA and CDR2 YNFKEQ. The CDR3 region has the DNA TGCGCCAGCAGCCAAGGGCAGGGATTTGGAATGAACACTGAAGCTTTCTTT. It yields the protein CASSQGQGFGMNTEAFF.

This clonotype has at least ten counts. The CDR3 protein is CASSDVTGDEQFF. The CDR3 DNA reads TGTGCCAGCAGCGATGTGACAGGCGATGAGCAGTTCTTC. The chain is built from TRBV7-2 and TRBJ2-1; D might be TRBD1 (6 bases). The CDR3 sequence is 13 residues long. The ends were cut back, 5 bases at V and 8 bases at J, with 13 bases in the middle. Germline V gives CDR1 SGHTA, CDR2 FQGNSA.

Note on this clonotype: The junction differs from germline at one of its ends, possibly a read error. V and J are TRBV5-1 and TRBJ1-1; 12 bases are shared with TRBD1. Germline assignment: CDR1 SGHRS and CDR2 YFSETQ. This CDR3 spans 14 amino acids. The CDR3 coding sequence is TGCGCCAGCAGCGAAGGGACAGGGGGCGCGGTCCCTTTTTTT. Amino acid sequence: CASSEGTGGAVPFF.

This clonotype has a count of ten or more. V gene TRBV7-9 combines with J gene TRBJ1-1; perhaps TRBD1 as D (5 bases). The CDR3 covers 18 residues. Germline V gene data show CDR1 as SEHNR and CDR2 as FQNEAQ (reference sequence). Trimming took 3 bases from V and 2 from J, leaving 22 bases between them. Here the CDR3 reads CASSFSEWTGGLNTEAFF. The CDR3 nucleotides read TGTGCCAGCAGCTTTTCGGAGTGGACGGGGGGATTAAACACTGAAGCTTTCTTT.

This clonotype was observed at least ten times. CDR3 residues: CAWRLGRLPTGGFSGANVLTF. As DNA, the CDR3 is TGTGCCTGGAGACTAGGCCGCCTTCCCACAGGCGGTTTCTCTGGGGCCAACGTCCTGACTTTC. The genes are TRBV30 and TRBJ2-6; D could derive from TRBD1 or TRBD2 (5 bases each). Germline V CDR1 and CDR2: GTSNPN, SVGIG (reference sequence). V dropped 3 bases and J dropped 0 bases, with 27 bases sitting between them. This CDR3 has 21 residues.

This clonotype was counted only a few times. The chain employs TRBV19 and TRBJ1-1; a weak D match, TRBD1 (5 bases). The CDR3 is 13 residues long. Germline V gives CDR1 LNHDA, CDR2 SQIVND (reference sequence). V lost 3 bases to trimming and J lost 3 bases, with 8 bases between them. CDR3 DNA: TGTGCCAGTAGTATCCAAGGGGACACTGAAGCTTTCTTT. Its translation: CASSIQGDTEAFF.

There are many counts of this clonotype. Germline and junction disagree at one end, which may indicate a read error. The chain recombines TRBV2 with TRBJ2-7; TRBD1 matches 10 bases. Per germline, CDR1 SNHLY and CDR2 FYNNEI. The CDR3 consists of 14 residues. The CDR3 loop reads CASREGTGAYEQYF. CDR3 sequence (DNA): TGTGCCAGCAGGGAAGGGACAGGGGCCTACGAGCAGTACTTC.

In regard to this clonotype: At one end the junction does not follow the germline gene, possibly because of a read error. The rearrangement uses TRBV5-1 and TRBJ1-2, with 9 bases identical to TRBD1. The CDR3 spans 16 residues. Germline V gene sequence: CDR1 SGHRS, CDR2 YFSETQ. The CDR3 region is CTSSLGGQGLNYSYTF. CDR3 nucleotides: TGCACCAGCAGCTTGGGGGGACAGGGACTTAACTATAGCTACACCTTC.

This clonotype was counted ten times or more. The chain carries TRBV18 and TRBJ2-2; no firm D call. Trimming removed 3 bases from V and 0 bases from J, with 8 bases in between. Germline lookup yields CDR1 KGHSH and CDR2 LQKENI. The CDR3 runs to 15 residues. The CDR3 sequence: CASSPAQSNTGELFF. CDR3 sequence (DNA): TGTGCCAGCTCACCGGCTCAGTCGAACACCGGGGAGCTGTTTTTT.

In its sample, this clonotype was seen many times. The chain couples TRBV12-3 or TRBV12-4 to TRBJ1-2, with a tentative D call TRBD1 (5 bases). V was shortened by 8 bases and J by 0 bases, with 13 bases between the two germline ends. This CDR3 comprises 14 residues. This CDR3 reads CASGAGVPNYGYTF. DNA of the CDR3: TGTGCCAGCGGGGCCGGCGTGCCTAACTATGGCTACACCTTC.